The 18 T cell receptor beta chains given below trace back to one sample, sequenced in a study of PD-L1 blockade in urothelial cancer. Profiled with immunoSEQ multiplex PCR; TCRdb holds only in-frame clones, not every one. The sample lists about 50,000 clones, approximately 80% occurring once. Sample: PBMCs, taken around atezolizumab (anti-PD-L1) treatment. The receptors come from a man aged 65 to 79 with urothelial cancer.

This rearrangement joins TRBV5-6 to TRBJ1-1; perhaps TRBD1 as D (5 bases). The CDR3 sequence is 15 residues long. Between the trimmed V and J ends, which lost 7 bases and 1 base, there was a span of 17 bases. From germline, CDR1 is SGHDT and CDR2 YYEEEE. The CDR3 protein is CASDPRGGRNTEAFF. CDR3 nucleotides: TGTGCCAGCGATCCCCGGGGGGGACGGAACACTGAAGCTTTCTTT.

The CDR3 bases are TGTGCCAGTAGTCCGATTGGGACCGAGCGGGGAAAACTGTTTTTT. Protein sequence: CASSPIGTERGKLFF. This chain uses TRBV19 with TRBJ1-4; a possible D gene is TRBD1 (5 bases). Trimming took 5 bases from V and 10 from J, leaving 20 bases between them. CDR1 and CDR2 (germline): LNHDA, SQIVND (reference sequence). CDR3 length: 15 amino acids.

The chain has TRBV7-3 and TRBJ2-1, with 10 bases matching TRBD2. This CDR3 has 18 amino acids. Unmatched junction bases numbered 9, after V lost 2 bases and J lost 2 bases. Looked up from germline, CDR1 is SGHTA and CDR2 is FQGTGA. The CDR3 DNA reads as TGTGCCAGCAGCTTACTTCCCGGACTAGCGGACCCCTACAATGAGCAGTTCTTC. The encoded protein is CASSLLPGLADPYNEQFF.

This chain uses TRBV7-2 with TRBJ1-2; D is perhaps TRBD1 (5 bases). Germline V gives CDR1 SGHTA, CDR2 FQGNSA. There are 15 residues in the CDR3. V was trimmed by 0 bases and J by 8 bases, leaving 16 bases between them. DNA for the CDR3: TGTGCCAGCAGCTTAGCCCTCGGCCAGGGAGGCGGCTACACCTTC. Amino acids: CASSLALGQGGGYTF.

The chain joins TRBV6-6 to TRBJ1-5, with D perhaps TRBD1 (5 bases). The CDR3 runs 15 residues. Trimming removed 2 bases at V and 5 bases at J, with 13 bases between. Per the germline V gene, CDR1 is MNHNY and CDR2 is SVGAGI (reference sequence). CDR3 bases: TGTGCCAGCAGTTACCCCGGGGGGTCTGATCAGCCCCAGCATTTT. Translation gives CASSYPGGSDQPQHF.

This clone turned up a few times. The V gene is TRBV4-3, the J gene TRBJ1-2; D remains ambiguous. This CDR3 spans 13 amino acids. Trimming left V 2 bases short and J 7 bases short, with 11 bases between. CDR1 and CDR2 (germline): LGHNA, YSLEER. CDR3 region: CASSQPPAGGYTF. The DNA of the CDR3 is TGCGCCAGCAGCCAACCCCCAGCGGGTGGCTACACCTTC.

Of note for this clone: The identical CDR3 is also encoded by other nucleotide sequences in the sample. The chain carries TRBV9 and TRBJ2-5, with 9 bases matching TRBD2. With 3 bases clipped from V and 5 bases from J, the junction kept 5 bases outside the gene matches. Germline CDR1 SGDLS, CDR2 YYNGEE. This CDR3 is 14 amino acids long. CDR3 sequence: CASSATSGRETQYF. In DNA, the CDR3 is TGTGCCAGCAGCGCGACCAGCGGGAGGGAGACCCAGTACTTC.

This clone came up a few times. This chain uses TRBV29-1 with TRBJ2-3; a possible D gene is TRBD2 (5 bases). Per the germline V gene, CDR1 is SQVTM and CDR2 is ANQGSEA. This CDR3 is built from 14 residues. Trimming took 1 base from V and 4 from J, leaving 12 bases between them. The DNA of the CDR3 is TGCAGCGTTGAAGTCCCCCTAGCTTCAGATACGCAGTATTTT. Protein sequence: CSVEVPLASDTQYF.

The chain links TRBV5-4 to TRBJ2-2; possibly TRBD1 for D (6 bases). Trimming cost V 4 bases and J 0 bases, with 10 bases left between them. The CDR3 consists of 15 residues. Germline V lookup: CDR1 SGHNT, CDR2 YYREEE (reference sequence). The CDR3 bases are TGTGCCAGCAGCATTAACAGGGCGAACACCGGGGAGCTGTTTTTT. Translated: CASSINRANTGELFF.

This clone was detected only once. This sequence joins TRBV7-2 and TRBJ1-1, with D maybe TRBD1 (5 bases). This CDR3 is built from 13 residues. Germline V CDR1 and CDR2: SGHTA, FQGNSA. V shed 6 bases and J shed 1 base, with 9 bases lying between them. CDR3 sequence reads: CASRLDRNTEAFF. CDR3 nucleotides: TGTGCCAGCAGACTTGACAGGAACACTGAAGCTTTCTTT.

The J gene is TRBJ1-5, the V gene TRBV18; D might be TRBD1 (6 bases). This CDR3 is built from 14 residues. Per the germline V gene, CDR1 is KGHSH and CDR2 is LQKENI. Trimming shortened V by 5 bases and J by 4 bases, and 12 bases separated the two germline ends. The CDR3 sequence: CASSGDQGNQPQHF. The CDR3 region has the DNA TGTGCCAGCTCAGGGGACCAGGGGAATCAGCCCCAGCATTTT.

The CDR3 DNA reads TGTGCCAGCTCACCACCTAGACAGGACCTTAAGGGCTACACCTTC. It encodes CASSPPRQDLKGYTF. J is TRBJ1-2 and V is TRBV18, with D possibly TRBD1 on 6 matching bases. Germline V gene sequence: CDR1 KGHSH, CDR2 LQKENI. The ends were cut back, 0 bases at V and 8 bases at J, with 16 bases in the middle. CDR3 length: 15 amino acids.

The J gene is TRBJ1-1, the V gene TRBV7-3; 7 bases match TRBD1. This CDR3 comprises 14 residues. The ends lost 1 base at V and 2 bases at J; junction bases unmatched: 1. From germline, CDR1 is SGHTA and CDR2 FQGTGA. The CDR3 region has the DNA TGTGCCAGCAGCTTAAGACAGGGAAACACTGAAGCTTTCTTT. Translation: CASSLRQGNTEAFF.

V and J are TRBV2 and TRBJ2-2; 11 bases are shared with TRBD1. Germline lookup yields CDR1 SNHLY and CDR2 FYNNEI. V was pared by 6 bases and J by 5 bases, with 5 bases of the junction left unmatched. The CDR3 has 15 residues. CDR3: CASRDRGPGTGELFF. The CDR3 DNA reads TGTGCCAGCAGGGACAGGGGGCCGGGGACCGGGGAGCTGTTTTTT.

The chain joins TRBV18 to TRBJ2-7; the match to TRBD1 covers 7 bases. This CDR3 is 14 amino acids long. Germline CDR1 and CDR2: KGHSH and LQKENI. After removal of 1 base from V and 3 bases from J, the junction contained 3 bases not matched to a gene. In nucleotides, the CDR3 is TGTGCCAGCTCACCACTCCGGGACAGCTACGAGCAGTACTTC. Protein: CASSPLRDSYEQYF.

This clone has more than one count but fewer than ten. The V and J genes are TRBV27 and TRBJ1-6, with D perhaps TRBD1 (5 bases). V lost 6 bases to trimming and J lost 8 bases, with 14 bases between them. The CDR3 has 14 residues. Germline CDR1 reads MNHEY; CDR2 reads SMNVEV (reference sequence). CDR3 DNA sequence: TGTGCCAGCAGCAGGCAGGGTTTCGATTCACCCCTCCACTTT. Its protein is CASSRQGFDSPLHF.

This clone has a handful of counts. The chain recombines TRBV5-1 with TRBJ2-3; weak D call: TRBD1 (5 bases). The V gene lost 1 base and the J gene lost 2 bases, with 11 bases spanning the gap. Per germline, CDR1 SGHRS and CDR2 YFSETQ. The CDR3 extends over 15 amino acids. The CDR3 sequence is CASSLRGRTTDTQYF. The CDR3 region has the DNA TGCGCCAGCAGCTTGAGGGGTAGAACCACAGATACGCAGTATTTT.

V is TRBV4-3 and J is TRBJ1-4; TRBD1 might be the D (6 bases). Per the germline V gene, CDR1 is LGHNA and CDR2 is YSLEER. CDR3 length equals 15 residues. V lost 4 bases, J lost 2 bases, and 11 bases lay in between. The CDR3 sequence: CASSPRRGTNEKLFF. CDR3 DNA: TGCGCCAGCAGCCCCCGTAGGGGGACTAATGAAAAACTGTTTTTT.